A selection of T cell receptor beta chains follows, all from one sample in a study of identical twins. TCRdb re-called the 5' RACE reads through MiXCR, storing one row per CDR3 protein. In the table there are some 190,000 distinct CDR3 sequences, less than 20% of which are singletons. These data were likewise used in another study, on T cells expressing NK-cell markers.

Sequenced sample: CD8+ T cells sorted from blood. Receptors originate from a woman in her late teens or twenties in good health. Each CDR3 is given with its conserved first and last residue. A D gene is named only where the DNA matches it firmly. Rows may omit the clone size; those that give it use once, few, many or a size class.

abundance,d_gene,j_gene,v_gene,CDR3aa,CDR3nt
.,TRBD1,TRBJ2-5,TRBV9,CASNVSGTAETQYF,TGTGCCAGCAACGTATCCGGGACAGCCGAGACCCAGTACTTC
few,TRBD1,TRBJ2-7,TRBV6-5,CASSTGVEQYF,TGTGCCAGCAGCACAGGGGTCGAGCAGTACTTC
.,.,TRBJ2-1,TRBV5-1,CASSFRQNEQFF,TGCGCCAGCAGCTTCAGGCAAAATGAGCAGTTCTTC
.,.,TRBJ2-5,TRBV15,CATSRPGPKGETQYF,TGTGCCACCAGCAGACCGGGCCCCAAGGGCGAGACCCAGTACTTC
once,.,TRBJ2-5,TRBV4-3,CASSQDRRGSETQYF,TGCGCCAGCAGCCAAGATAGGAGGGGGTCAGAGACCCAGTACTTC
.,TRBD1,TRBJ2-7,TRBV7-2,CASSFIGTGDEQYF,TGTGCCAGCAGCTTCATTGGGACAGGTGACGAGCAGTACTTC
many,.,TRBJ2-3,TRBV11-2,CASSFSRGTDTQYF,TGTGCCAGCAGCTTTTCAAGGGGCACAGATACGCAGTATTTT
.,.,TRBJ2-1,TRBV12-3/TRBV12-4,CASSWDHEQFF,TGTGCCAGCAGTTGGGATCATGAGCAGTTCTTC
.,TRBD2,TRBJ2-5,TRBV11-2,CASSGTSGPYQETQYF,TGTGCCAGCAGCGGTACTAGCGGCCCATACCAAGAGACCCAGTACTTC
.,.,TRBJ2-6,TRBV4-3,CASSQDRGAGANVLTF,TGCGCCAGCAGCCAAGACAGGGGGGCTGGGGCCAACGTCCTGACTTTC
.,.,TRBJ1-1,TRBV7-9,CASSGGRQVNTEAFF,TGTGCCAGCAGCGGGGGTCGACAGGTGAACACTGAAGCTTTCTTT
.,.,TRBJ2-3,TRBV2,CASSTEDGGDPTDTQYF,TGTGCCAGCAGTACCGAGGACGGAGGAGATCCCACAGATACGCAGTATTTT
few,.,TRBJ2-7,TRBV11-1,CASSLSQDSNYEQYF,TGTGCCAGCAGCTTATCCCAGGACAGCAACTACGAGCAGTACTTC
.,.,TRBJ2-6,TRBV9,CASSATGSGANVLTF,TGTGCCAGCAGCGCCACAGGGTCTGGGGCCAACGTCCTGACTTTC
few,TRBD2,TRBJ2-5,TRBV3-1,CASSQKGGPERGTQYF,TGTGCCAGCAGCCAAAAGGGAGGGCCGGAGAGGGGGACCCAGTACTTC
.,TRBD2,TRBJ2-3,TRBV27,CASSRGGSTDTQYF,TGTGCCAGCAGCCGGGGGGGTAGCACAGATACGCAGTATTTT
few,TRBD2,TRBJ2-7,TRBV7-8,CASSWAGVADEQYF,TGTGCCAGCAGCTGGGCGGGAGTGGCGGACGAGCAGTACTTC
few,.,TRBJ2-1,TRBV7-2,CASSPAAHEQFF,TGTGCCAGCAGCCCAGCTGCGCATGAGCAGTTCTTC
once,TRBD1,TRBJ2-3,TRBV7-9,CASSSGTGSITQYF,TGTGCCAGCAGCTCCGGGACAGGGTCGATCACGCAGTATTTT
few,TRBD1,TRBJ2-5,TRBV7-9,CASSRTGGNTETQYF,TGTGCCAGCAGCCGTACAGGGGGCAACACGGAGACCCAGTACTTC
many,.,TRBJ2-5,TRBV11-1,CASSLAWHMPDLTKSTRETQYF,TGTGCCAGCAGCTTAGCGTGGCACATGCCTGACCTCACCAAGTCTACCAGAGAGACCCAGTACTTC
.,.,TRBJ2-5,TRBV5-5,CASSLAGEVETQYF,TGTGCCAGCAGCTTGGCGGGAGAAGTGGAGACCCAGTACTTC
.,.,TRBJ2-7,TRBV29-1,CSVGQAPYEQYF,TGCAGCGTTGGCCAGGCACCCTACGAGCAGTACTTC
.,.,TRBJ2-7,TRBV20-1,CSARGSDEQYF,TGCAGTGCTAGAGGTTCGGACGAGCAGTACTTC
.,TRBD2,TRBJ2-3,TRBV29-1,CSVVAGGATQYF,TGCAGCGTTGTAGCGGGAGGGGCTACGCAGTATTTT
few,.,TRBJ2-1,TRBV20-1,CSARDLGVMDNEQFF,TGCAGTGCTAGAGATCTGGGGGTTATGGACAATGAGCAGTTCTTC
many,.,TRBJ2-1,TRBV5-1,CASGPLGAPYNEQFF,TGCGCCAGCGGTCCCCTGGGGGCACCCTACAATGAGCAGTTCTTC
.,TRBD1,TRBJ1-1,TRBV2,CASKRTGITEAFF,TGTGCCAGCAAGAGGACAGGGATAACTGAAGCTTTCTTT
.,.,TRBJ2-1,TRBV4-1,CASSPSRGTPYNEQFF,TGCGCCAGCAGCCCCAGCCGGGGGACTCCCTACAATGAGCAGTTCTTC
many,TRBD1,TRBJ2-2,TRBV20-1,CSARDRVAGELFF,TGCAGTGCCAGGGACAGGGTGGCCGGGGAGCTGTTTTTT
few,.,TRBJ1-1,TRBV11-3,CASSAGPNTEAFF,TGTGCCAGCAGCGCCGGACCGAACACTGAAGCTTTCTTT
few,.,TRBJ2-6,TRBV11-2,CASSLEAGGANVLTF,TGTGCCAGCAGCTTAGAAGCCGGTGGGGCCAACGTCCTGACTTTC
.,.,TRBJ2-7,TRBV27,CASSLLWESHQEQYF,TGTGCCAGCAGTTTATTGTGGGAGTCTCACCAGGAGCAGTACTTC
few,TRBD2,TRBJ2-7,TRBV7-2,CASSLLARSYEQYF,TGTGCCAGCAGCCTACTAGCGCGCTCCTACGAGCAGTACTTC
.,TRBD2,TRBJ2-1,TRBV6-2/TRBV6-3,CASSYSPAGGSYNEQFF,TGTGCCAGCAGTTACTCGCCGGCGGGAGGTTCCTACAATGAGCAGTTCTTC
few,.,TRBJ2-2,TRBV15,CATSRELNKNTGELFF,TGTGCCACCAGCAGAGAACTGAATAAGAACACCGGGGAGCTGTTTTTT
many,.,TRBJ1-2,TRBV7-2,CASSLEVRAGYGYTF,TGTGCCAGCAGCTTAGAGGTCAGGGCGGGTTATGGCTACACCTTC
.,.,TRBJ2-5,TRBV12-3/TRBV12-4,CASSLQGTQETQYF,TGTGCCAGCAGTTTACAGGGAACCCAAGAGACCCAGTACTTC
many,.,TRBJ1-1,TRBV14,CASRVARNTEAFF,TGTGCCAGCAGGGTGGCCAGGAACACTGAAGCTTTCTTT
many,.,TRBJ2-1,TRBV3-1,CASMGSNYNEQFF,TGTGCCAGCATGGGTAGCAACTACAATGAGCAGTTCTTC
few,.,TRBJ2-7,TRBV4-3,CASSLSDKGRWEQYF,TGCGCCAGCAGCCTATCGGACAAAGGGAGATGGGAGCAGTACTTC
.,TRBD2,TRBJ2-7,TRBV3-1,CASSGGASFFEQYF,TGTGCCAGCTCGGGGGGGGCCTCCTTCTTCGAGCAGTACTTC
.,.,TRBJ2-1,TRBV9,CASSVVPGANEQFF,TGTGCCAGCAGCGTAGTTCCTGGGGCCAATGAGCAGTTCTTC